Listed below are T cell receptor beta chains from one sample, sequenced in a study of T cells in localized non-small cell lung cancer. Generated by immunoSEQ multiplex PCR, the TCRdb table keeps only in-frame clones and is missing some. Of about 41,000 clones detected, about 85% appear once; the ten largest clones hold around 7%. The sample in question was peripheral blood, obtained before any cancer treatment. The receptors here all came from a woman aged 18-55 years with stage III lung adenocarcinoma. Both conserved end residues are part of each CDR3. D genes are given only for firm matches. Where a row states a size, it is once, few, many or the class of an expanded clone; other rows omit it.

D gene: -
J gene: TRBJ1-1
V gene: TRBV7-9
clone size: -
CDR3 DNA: TGTGCCAGCATCCCGTTAGGGGCTGTCTCGGAAGCTTTCTTT
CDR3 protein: CASIPLGAVSEAFF

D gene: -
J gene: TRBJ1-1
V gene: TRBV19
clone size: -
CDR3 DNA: TGTGCCAGTAGTATCGCGGGTAAAGCTTTCTTT
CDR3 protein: CASSIAGKAFF

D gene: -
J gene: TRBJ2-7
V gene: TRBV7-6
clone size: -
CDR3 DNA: TGTGCCAGCAGCTTGAGCACAGGGAACGTTGGCGAGCAGTACTTC
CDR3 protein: CASSLSTGNVGEQYF

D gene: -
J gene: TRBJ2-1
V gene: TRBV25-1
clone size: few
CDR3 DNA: TGTGCCAGCAGTGAACCCATTGAGATGGGTGAGCAGTTCTTC
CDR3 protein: CASSEPIEMGEQFF

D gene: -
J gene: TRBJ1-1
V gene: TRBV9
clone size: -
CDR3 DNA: TGTGCCAGCAGCTCGGGGCCAGCAAACACTGAAGCTTTCTTT
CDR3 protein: CASSSGPANTEAFF

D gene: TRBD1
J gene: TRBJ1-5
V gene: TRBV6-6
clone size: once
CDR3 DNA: TGTGCCAGCAGTGCAGGGGGCGCGGATCAGCCCCAGCATTTT
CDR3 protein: CASSAGGADQPQHF

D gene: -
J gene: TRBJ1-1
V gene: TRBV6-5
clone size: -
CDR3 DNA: TGTGCCAGCAGTTCCCGGACAGATGAAGCTTTCTTT
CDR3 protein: CASSSRTDEAFF

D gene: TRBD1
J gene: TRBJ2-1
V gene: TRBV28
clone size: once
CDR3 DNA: TGTGCCAGCAGTCAACAGGGGGCAAGTGAGCAGTTCTTC
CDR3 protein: CASSQQGASEQFF

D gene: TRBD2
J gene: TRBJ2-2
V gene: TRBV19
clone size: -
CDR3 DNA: TGTGCCAGTAGGTTAGAGCGGGGAAGCACCGGGGAGCTGTTTTTT
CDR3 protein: CASRLERGSTGELFF

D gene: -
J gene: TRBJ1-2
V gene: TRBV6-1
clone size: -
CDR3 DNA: TGTGCCAGCAGCGAGAGGGAACAACAAGGCTACACCTTC
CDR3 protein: CASSEREQQGYTF

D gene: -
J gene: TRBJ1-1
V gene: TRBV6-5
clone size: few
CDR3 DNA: TGTGCCAGCAGTTACTCCCAGGGCATGACTGAAGCTTTCTTT
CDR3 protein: CASSYSQGMTEAFF

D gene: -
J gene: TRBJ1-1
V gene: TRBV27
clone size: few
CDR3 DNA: TGTGCCAGCAGTTTCTTCAGACATAAGACCACTGAAGCTTTCTTT
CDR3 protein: CASSFFRHKTTEAFF

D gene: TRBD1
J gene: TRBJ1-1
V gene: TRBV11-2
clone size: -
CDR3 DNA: TGTGCCAGCAGCTTAGAGGTGGGGACAGGGGGTCGAACTGAAGCTTTCTTT
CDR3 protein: CASSLEVGTGGRTEAFF

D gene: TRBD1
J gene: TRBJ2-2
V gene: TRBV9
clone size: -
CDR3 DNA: TGTGCCAGCAGCGTGTCGGACAGGGGCGGTAACACCGGGGAGCTGTTTTTT
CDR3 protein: CASSVSDRGGNTGELFF

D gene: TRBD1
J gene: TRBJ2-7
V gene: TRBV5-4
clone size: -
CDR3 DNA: TGTGCCAGCAGCCCAAAGGGGACAGGGGGCTTCGAGCAGTACTTC
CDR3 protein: CASSPKGTGGFEQYF

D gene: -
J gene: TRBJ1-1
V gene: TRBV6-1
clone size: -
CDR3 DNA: TGTGCCAGCAGTGAAGCGCGAGAGGTGGGAACTGAAGCTTTCTTT
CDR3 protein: CASSEAREVGTEAFF

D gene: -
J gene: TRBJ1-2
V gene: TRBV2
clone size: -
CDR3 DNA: TGTGCCAGCACCGATTTCCGGGACTCTACCAGTGGCTACACCTTC
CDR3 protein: CASTDFRDSTSGYTF

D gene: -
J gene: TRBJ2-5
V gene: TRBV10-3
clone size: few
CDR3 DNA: TGTGCCATCAGTGAGTCGAACCGAGTGGAGACCCAGTACTTC
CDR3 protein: CAISESNRVETQYF

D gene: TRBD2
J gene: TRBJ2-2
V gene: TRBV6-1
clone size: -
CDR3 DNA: TGTGCCAGCAGTGAACCGGGACTAGCGGCCACCGGGGAGCTGTTTTTT
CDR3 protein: CASSEPGLAATGELFF

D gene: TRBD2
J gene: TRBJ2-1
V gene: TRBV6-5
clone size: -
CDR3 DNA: TGTGCCAGCGCAGAGGGACTAGTCGCGTATGAGCAGTTCTTC
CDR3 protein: CASAEGLVAYEQFF

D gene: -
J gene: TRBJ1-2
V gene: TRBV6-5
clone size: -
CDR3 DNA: TGTGCCAGCAGCAAGGACCTTACGGGCTACACCTTC
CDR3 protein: CASSKDLTGYTF

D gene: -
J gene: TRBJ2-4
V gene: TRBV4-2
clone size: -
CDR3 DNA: TGTGCCAGCAGCCAAGGAGGGGGACCCTACAAAAACATTCAGTACTTC
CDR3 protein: CASSQGGGPYKNIQYF

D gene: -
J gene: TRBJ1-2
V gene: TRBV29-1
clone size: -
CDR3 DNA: TGCAGCGTTGAAGCAGGGATAATGCGTGGCTACACCTTC
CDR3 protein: CSVEAGIMRGYTF

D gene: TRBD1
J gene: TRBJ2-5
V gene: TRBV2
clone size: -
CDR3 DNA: TGTGCCAGCAGGCTCTCGGGACAGCCAGGAACCCAGTACTTC
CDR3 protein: CASRLSGQPGTQYF

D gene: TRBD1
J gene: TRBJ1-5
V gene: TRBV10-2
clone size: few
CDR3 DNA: TGCGCCAGCAGCGATGACAGGGGCAATCAGCCCCAGCATTTT
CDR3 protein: CASSDDRGNQPQHF